These 26 T cell receptor beta chains originate from one sample sequenced in a study of blood T cell repertoires in COVID-19. Only in-frame clones appear in the TCRdb table, and some are missing; sequencing was by immunoSEQ multiplex PCR. This sample yields 200,000 to 250,000 clones, of which roughly 80% are seen a single time; 3.4% belongs to the top ten. Sequencing was done on a sample of peripheral blood. The source is a woman between 18 and 29 years old with acute or convalescent COVID-19.

The rearrangement links TRBV4-2 to TRBJ2-7, with 10 positions matching TRBD2. This CDR3 spans 18 amino acids. Unmatched junction bases numbered 12, after V lost 1 base and J lost 3 bases. CDR1 and CDR2 (germline): LGHNA, YNFKEQ. The DNA of the CDR3 is TGTGCCAGCAGCCAAGGGGGGGCTAGCGGGAGACTTTTCTACGAGCAGTACTTC. Protein product: CASSQGGASGRLFYEQYF.

The chain carries TRBV5-1 and TRBJ2-7; TRBD1 matches 10 bases. The J segment lost 7 bases and the V segment lost 5 bases, leaving 15 bases of the junction unmatched. Germline V gives CDR1 SGHRS, CDR2 YFSETQ. CDR3 length equals 16 residues. The CDR3 DNA is TGCGCCAGCAGGTCAAACCCGGGACAGGGGTCGAGGGAGCAGTACTTC. Translating it yields CASRSNPGQGSREQYF.

V gene TRBV12-3 or TRBV12-4 combines with J gene TRBJ2-5; D is unresolved. This CDR3 comprises 11 residues. The V end lost 5 bases, the J end lost 7 bases, and 8 bases lay between the germline ends. CDR3 in DNA: TGTGCCAGCAGTCGAGTCGGGACCCAGTACTTC. This codes for CASSRVGTQYF.

This clone has a single count. V usage is TRBV30 and J usage is TRBJ2-1; tentatively, D is TRBD1 (5 bases). This CDR3 is 14 amino acids long. V shed 3 bases and J shed 4 bases, with 13 bases lying between them. Per the germline V gene, CDR1 is GTSNPN and CDR2 is SVGIG (reference sequence). Here the CDR3 DNA reads TGTGCCTGGAGCCGACAGCCGAAGTACAATGAGCAGTTCTTC. It yields the protein CAWSRQPKYNEQFF.

The chain employs TRBV13 and TRBJ1-2, with D maybe TRBD1 (5 bases). Germline lookup yields CDR1 PRHDT and CDR2 FYEKMQ (reference sequence). V shed 2 bases and J shed 8 bases, with 18 bases lying between them. CDR3 length equals 15 residues. CDR3 DNA sequence: TGTGCCAGCAGCTTACGGGACGCGGGTAGCGGGGGCTACACCTTC. Translating gives CASSLRDAGSGGYTF. Together with reference TRBV13 and TRBJ1-2, the CDR3 gives the full variable domain: AAGVIQSPRHLIKEKRETATLKCYPIPRHDTVYWYQQGPGQDPQFLISFYEKMQSDKGSIPDRFSAQQFSDYHSELNMSSLELGDSALYFCASSLRDAGSGGYTFGSGTRLTVV.

The chain employs TRBV6-2 or TRBV6-3 and TRBJ2-1; 9 positions match TRBD2. Germline-derived CDR1 and CDR2 are MNHEY and SVGEGT. The CDR3 runs to 20 residues. Trimming at V came to 2 bases and at J to 8 bases, leaving 22 bases not matched to a gene. CDR3 DNA sequence: TGTGCCAGCAGTTACCCCAGAAATAGCGGGAGCCTGCAAATGAGGGATGAGCAGTTCTTC. Its translation: CASSYPRNSGSLQMRDEQFF.

The chain recombines TRBV6-5 with TRBJ2-1, with 7 positions matching TRBD2. This CDR3 is 15 amino acids long. The germline V gene encodes CDR1 MNHEY and CDR2 SVGAGI. V lost 7 bases and J lost 0; bases outside the gene matches: 6. The CDR3 loop is CASNWEGSSYNEQFF. The CDR3 DNA follows: TGTGCCAGCAACTGGGAGGGGAGCTCCTACAATGAGCAGTTCTTC.

The rearrangement links TRBV4-3 to TRBJ2-2; maybe TRBD1 (5 bases). The V gene lost 1 base and the J gene lost 5 bases, with 14 bases spanning the gap. CDR3 length: 16 residues. Germline CDR1 reads LGHNA; CDR2 reads YSLEER. CDR3 residues: CASSQGADSITGELFF. In DNA, the CDR3 is TGCGCCAGCAGCCAAGGGGCAGACAGTATTACCGGGGAGCTGTTTTTT.

This clone has just one count. The chain recombines TRBV19 with TRBJ2-7; D perhaps matches TRBD1 (7 bases). CDR1 is LNHDA, CDR2 SQIVND, per germline (reference sequence). With 7 bases removed from V and 4 bases from J, the gap between germline ends came to 14 bases. This CDR3 region has 13 residues. CDR3 in DNA: TGTGCCAGTACCCCAGGGGGGAGTTACGAGCAGTACTTC. Protein sequence: CASTPGGSYEQYF.

The rearrangement joins TRBV6-5 to TRBJ2-5; possible D gene TRBD1, 5 bases. The CDR3 covers 14 residues. CDR1 is MNHEY, CDR2 SVGAGI, per germline. Between the trimmed V and J ends, which lost 2 bases and 3 bases, there was a span of 10 bases. CDR3 sequence reads: CASSYRGRKETQYF. The CDR3 DNA follows: TGTGCCAGCAGTTACAGGGGCCGAAAAGAGACCCAGTACTTC.

The rearrangement links TRBV3-1 (or the pseudogene TRBV3-2) to TRBJ1-2; 7 nucleotides line up with TRBD1. The trim removed 4 bases at V and 4 bases at J, leaving 3 bases unmatched. Germline V gene lookup returns CDR1 LGHDT and CDR2 YNNKEL (reference sequence). The CDR3 covers 13 residues. Written as DNA, the CDR3 is TGTGCCAGCAGCCTACAGGGGAGCTATGGCTACACCTTC. It encodes CASSLQGSYGYTF.

The chain uses TRBV29-1 and TRBJ2-2, with 11 bases that match TRBD1. The V and J ends lost 7 bases and 3 bases, in that order; junction bases with no gene match: 4. CDR1 is SQVTM, CDR2 ANQGSEA, per germline. This CDR3 has 14 amino acids. CDR3 sequence: CSAGQGAHTGELFF. DNA of the CDR3: TGCAGCGCTGGACAGGGGGCGCACACCGGGGAGCTGTTTTTT.

This clone was counted between two and nine times. The chain combines TRBV6-2 or TRBV6-3 with TRBJ1-2; D uncertain. The CDR3 has 13 residues. V was cut by 2 bases and J by 4 bases, with 8 bases left in between. Germline CDR1 is MNHEY and CDR2 is SVGEGT. Written as DNA, the CDR3 is TGTGCCAGCAGTTACGTGGCCACCTATGGCTACACCTTC. Translating it yields CASSYVATYGYTF.

This chain connects TRBV20-1 to TRBJ1-1; D call uncertain. The CDR3 runs to 11 residues. Deletions cut 6 bases from V and 5 bases from J, with 10 bases between. Germline lookup yields CDR1 DFQATT and CDR2 SNEGSKA (reference sequence). The CDR3 protein is CSAPRETEAFF. The CDR3 DNA reads as TGCAGTGCCCCAAGGGAGACTGAAGCTTTCTTT.

The chain uses TRBV5-1 and TRBJ2-7; 12 nucleotides line up with TRBD2. The CDR3 covers 16 residues. The J segment lost 6 bases and the V segment lost 3 bases, leaving 10 bases of the junction unmatched. CDR1 is SGHRS, CDR2 YFSETQ, per germline. The CDR3 protein is CASSSPLAGGQPEQYF. The CDR3 DNA sequence: TGCGCCAGCAGCTCACCCCTAGCGGGAGGGCAACCCGAGCAGTACTTC.

The chain joins TRBV13 to TRBJ2-7; D might be TRBD1 (5 bases). The germline gives CDR1 PRHDT, CDR2 FYEKMQ (reference sequence). CDR3 length equals 12 residues. V was pared by 3 bases and J by 6 bases, with 9 bases between. CDR3 protein: CASSLKGVEQYF. CDR3 DNA: TGTGCCAGCAGCTTGAAAGGGGTCGAGCAGTACTTC.

V usage is TRBV6-6 and J usage is TRBJ2-7; TRBD1 matches 8 bases. CDR3 length: 14 residues. Germline CDR1 MNHNY, CDR2 SVGAGI (reference sequence). V trimming: 4 bases; J trimming: 2 bases; junction bases outside the gene matches: 4. The CDR3 region has the DNA TGTGCCAGCAGTTCGGGGACAGGACCCTACGAGCAGTACTTC. Protein: CASSSGTGPYEQYF.

This clone came up a few times. The V and J genes are TRBV9 and TRBJ2-2, with a tentative D call TRBD1 (6 bases). The V gene lost 0 bases and the J gene lost 5 bases, with 8 bases spanning the gap. There are 14 residues in the CDR3. Germline CDR1 reads SGDLS; CDR2 reads YYNGEE. The CDR3, as DNA: TGTGCCAGCAGCGTAGCAGGGGTGACCGGGGAGCTGTTTTTT. It encodes CASSVAGVTGELFF.

The rearrangement joins TRBV6-1 to TRBJ2-7; the match to TRBD1 covers 8 bases. V shed 1 base, J shed 3 bases, and the junction held 5 bases outside the gene matches. Per germline, CDR1 MNHNS and CDR2 SASEGT. This CDR3 contains 15 residues. The CDR3 loop is CASSEVGQGFYEQYF. As DNA, the CDR3 is TGTGCCAGCAGTGAAGTTGGACAGGGATTCTACGAGCAGTACTTC.

The V gene is TRBV29-1, the J gene TRBJ2-7; D is unclear. Trimming took 5 bases from V and 2 from J, leaving 13 bases between them. CDR3 length: 13 residues. Germline V lookup: CDR1 SQVTM, CDR2 ANQGSEA. CDR3 sequence reads: CSVFFHATYEQYF. Written as DNA, the CDR3 is TGCAGCGTTTTTTTTCATGCTACCTACGAGCAGTACTTC.

This rearrangement joins TRBV7-8 to TRBJ2-7; 11 bases match TRBD2. V gave up 7 bases and J gave up 2 bases; unmatched junction bases: 10. The CDR3 length is 16 residues. Germline lookup yields CDR1 SGHVS and CDR2 FQNEAQ. The CDR3 region is CASTPSTSGTPYEQYF. CDR3 sequence (DNA): TGTGCCAGCACCCCCTCGACTAGCGGGACCCCCTACGAGCAGTACTTC. Complete variable domain (other parts from reference TRBV7-8 and TRBJ2-7): GAGVSQSPRYKVAKRGQDVALRCDPISGHVSLFWYQQALGQGPEFLTYFQNEAQLDKSGLPSDRFFAERPEGSVSTLKIQRTQQEDSAVYLCASTPSTSGTPYEQYFGPGTRLTVT.

This chain uses TRBV4-3 with TRBJ1-4; 7 nucleotides match TRBD1. The CDR3 spans 16 residues. Losses at the gene ends were 0 bases for V and 3 bases for J; bases not matched to a gene: 4. CDR1 is LGHNA and CDR2 is YSLEER in the germline V gene. For the CDR3, the DNA is TGCGCCAGCAGCCAAGATTTCGGGACAGCTAATGAAAAACTGTTTTTT. Protein product: CASSQDFGTANEKLFF.

The CDR3: CSVARGRRFDKNIQYF. The DNA for the CDR3 is TGCAGCGTTGCCCGCGGGAGGCGGTTTGACAAAAACATTCAGTACTTC. This chain joins TRBV29-1 and TRBJ2-4; 8 positions match TRBD2. Trimming removed 4 bases from V and 3 bases from J; junction bases left unmatched: 11. The CDR3 extends over 16 amino acids. Germline CDR1 SQVTM, CDR2 ANQGSEA.

The V call is TRBV5-1, the J call TRBJ1-1; the D gene is possibly TRBD1 (6 bases). The V gene's germline CDR1 is SGHRS and CDR2 YFSETQ. Trimming removed 1 base at V and 1 base at J, with 17 bases between. The CDR3 has 17 amino acids. CDR3 region: CASSLFGTWTANTEAFF. The DNA of the CDR3 is TGCGCCAGCAGCTTGTTTGGTACGTGGACAGCGAACACTGAAGCTTTCTTT.

The rearrangement uses TRBV5-6 and TRBJ2-5, with 10 nucleotides matching TRBD2. This CDR3 is 17 amino acids long. Trimming took 0 bases from V and 5 from J; bases not matched to a gene: 10. Per the germline V gene, CDR1 is SGHDT and CDR2 is YYEEEE. Here the CDR3 DNA reads TGTGCCAGCAGCTTGGTCAGCGGGAGGGCCCTCGAGGAGACCCAGTACTTC. Its translation: CASSLVSGRALEETQYF.

This clone appeared once. The V and J genes are TRBV2 and TRBJ2-1; possibly TRBD2 for D (6 bases). The CDR3 covers 11 residues. Germline assignment: CDR1 SNHLY and CDR2 FYNNEI. V dropped 6 bases and J dropped 9 bases, with 9 bases sitting between them. CDR3 bases: TGTGCCAGCAGACTAGCAGCTGAGCAGTTCTTC. This encodes CASRLAAEQFF. The complete variable domain, with remaining parts taken from reference TRBV2 and TRBJ2-1, reads EPEVTQTPSHQVTQMGQEVILRCVPISNHLYFYWYRQILGQKVEFLVSFYNNEISEKSEIFDDQFSVERPDGSNFTLKIRSTKLEDSAMYFCASRLAAEQFFGPGTRLTVL.